This T cell receptor beta chain was captured in a study of T cells after yellow fever vaccination. Background on the study: In the case of low-cell-number fractions, SMART-Seq v4 Ultra Low Input was used for preparation. Notes on the study in general: Re-detected after boosting: most primary clones, 96% of CD4 and roughly 88% of CD8.

The CDR3 extends over 14 amino acids. V was clipped by 0 bases and J by 2 bases, with 8 bases between them. Germline CDR1 is SGHRS and CDR2 is YFSETQ. As concerns this clonotype: Its antigen is undetermined.

TCRdb processed the 5' RACE reads anew with MiXCR; each CDR3 protein has one entry. The sample consists of about 260,000 distinct CDR3 sequences, around 4.9% of them appearing once. The TCR sequence derives from a man between 18 and 35 years old who received the YFV17D yellow fever vaccine. Source: CD4+ T cells sorted from PBMCs, taken on the day of the yellow fever booster vaccination. This chain connects TRBV5-1 to TRBJ1-1, with no clear D. The CDR3 DNA follows: TGCGCCAGCAGCTTGGGCTCACTTAACACTGAAGCTTTCTTT. Its translation is CASSLGSLNTEAFF.